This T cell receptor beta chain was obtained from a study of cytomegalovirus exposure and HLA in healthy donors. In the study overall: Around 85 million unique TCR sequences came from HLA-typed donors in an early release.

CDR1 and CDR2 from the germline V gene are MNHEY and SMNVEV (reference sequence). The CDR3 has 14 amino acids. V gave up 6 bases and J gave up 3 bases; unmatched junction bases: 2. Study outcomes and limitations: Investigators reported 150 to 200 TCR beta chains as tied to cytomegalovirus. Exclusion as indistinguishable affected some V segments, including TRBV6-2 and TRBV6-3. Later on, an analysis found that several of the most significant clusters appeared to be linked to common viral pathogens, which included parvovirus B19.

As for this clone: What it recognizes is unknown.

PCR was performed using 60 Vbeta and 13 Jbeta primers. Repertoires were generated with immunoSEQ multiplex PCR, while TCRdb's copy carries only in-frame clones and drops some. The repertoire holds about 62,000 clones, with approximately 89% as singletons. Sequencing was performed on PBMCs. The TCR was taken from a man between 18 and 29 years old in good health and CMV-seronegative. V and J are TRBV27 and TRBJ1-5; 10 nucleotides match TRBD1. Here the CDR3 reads CASRTGGDNQPQHF. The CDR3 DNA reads TGTGCCAGCAGGACAGGGGGCGACAATCAGCCCCAGCATTTT.